The next 15 T cell receptor beta chains were all read from a single sample in a study of cytomegalovirus exposure and HLA in healthy donors. Vbeta (60) and Jbeta (13) primers were used in the PCR. Here immunoSEQ multiplex PCR was the method, and the copy in TCRdb shows in-frame clones only, minus some. The sample includes about 200,000 clones, 73% seen only once; the top ten take roughly 1.9%. Sequencing was performed on PBMCs. The receptors derive from a woman younger than 45 in good health and CMV-seronegative.

CDR3 coding DNA: TGTGCCAGCAGCTTGTTCCAGGGAAGGACTGAAGCTTTCTTT. Its translation is CASSLFQGRTEAFF. The chain links TRBV5-8 to TRBJ1-1; TRBD1 might be the D (5 bases). Looked up from germline, CDR1 is SGHTS and CDR2 is YDEGEE. This CDR3 comprises 14 residues. Between the trimmed V and J ends, which lost 1 base and 5 bases, there was a span of 12 bases.

The rearrangement joins TRBV5-4 to TRBJ2-3, with 8 bases fitting TRBD2. V lost 0 bases and J lost 3; bases outside the gene matches: 12. Germline V gene sequence: CDR1 SGHNT, CDR2 YYREEE (reference sequence). There are 18 residues in the CDR3. For the CDR3, the DNA is TGTGCCAGCAGCTTGGAAAGGGTTGGCGGGGGGAAGACAGATACGCAGTATTTT. The encoded protein is CASSLERVGGGKTDTQYF.

The chain combines TRBV19 with TRBJ1-2; D is possibly TRBD1 (5 bases). The CDR3 loop spans 20 amino acids. Trimming cost V 4 bases and J 5 bases, with 32 bases left between them. Germline V gene data show CDR1 as LNHDA and CDR2 as SQIVND (reference sequence). The CDR3 bases are TGTGCCAGTAGTACCGTCTTCTTCGGGGGAGCTCCCTTATTTGGTTATGGCTACACCTTC. The encoded protein is CASSTVFFGGAPLFGYGYTF.

This chain connects TRBV4-1 to TRBJ1-2; D is ambiguous. CDR1 is MGHRA, CDR2 YSYEKL, per germline. This CDR3 region has 11 residues. V dropped 5 bases and J dropped 10 bases, with 11 bases sitting between them. CDR3 DNA sequence: TGCGCCAGCAGCTTTGGGCCTTCCTACACCTTC. It is translated as CASSFGPSYTF.

This rearrangement joins TRBV7-9 to TRBJ1-5; weak D call: TRBD1 (6 bases). Germline-derived CDR1 and CDR2 are SEHNR and FQNEAQ (reference sequence). The CDR3 has 12 amino acids. The V and J ends lost 4 bases and 9 bases respectively, with 10 bases between them. The DNA for the CDR3 is TGTGCCAGCAGCTACACAGGGAGGCCCCAGCATTTT. This translates into CASSYTGRPQHF.

This sequence joins TRBV27 and TRBJ1-2, with 8 bases lining up with TRBD1. The length of the CDR3 is 15 residues. Trimming at V came to 4 bases and at J to 7 bases, leaving 11 bases not matched to a gene. CDR1 MNHEY and CDR2 SMNVEV come from the germline V gene (reference sequence). The CDR3 sequence: CASSSNGQGGFGYTF. In nucleotides, the CDR3 is TGTGCCAGCAGTTCAAACGGACAGGGTGGTTTTGGCTACACCTTC.

This clone appeared once. The rearrangement joins TRBV2 to TRBJ2-2; maybe TRBD2 (5 bases). There are 17 residues in the CDR3. Germline V gene data show CDR1 as SNHLY and CDR2 as FYNNEI. V dropped 6 bases and J dropped 4 bases, with 21 bases sitting between them. CDR3 nucleotides: TGTGCCAGCAGCCCGGCCCTAGGTCCCACTAGCACCGGGGAGCTGTTTTTT. It is translated as CASSPALGPTSTGELFF.

V is TRBV30 and J is TRBJ2-3; 7 nucleotides match TRBD2. Germline-derived CDR1 and CDR2 are GTSNPN and SVGIG (reference sequence). This CDR3 has 15 amino acids. The J segment lost 0 bases and the V segment lost 2 bases, leaving 5 bases of the junction unmatched. CDR3 loop: CAWSPTSASTDTQYF. The DNA of the CDR3 is TGTGCCTGGAGTCCAACTAGCGCCAGCACAGATACGCAGTATTTT.

The gene calls are TRBV5-6 and TRBJ1-2, with D perhaps TRBD1 (5 bases). Germline CDR1 reads SGHDT; CDR2 reads YYEEEE. Trimming removed 9 bases from V and 2 bases from J, with 14 bases in between. This CDR3 region has 13 residues. The CDR3 DNA sequence: TGTGCCACTAGCTTGGCAGGGAACTATGGCTACACCTTC. Encoded protein: CATSLAGNYGYTF.

J is TRBJ2-1 and V is TRBV7-3, with TRBD2 matching 8 bases. V was pared by 1 base and J by 4 bases, with 6 bases of the junction left unmatched. The CDR3 spans 16 residues. Germline V gene lookup returns CDR1 SGHTA and CDR2 FQGTGA. The CDR3 nucleotides are TGTGCCAGCAGCTTAATGGGACTAGGAACGTACAATGAGCAGTTCTTC. This encodes CASSLMGLGTYNEQFF. Full variable domain (outside the CDR3, taken from reference TRBV7-3 and TRBJ2-1): GAGVSQTPSNKVTEKGKYVELRCDPISGHTALYWYRQSLGQGPEFLIYFQGTGAADDSGLPNDRFFAVRPEGSVSTLKIQRTERGDSAVYLCASSLMGLGTYNEQFFGPGTRLTVL.

This CDR3 reads CASSLSQRTYEQYF. DNA of the CDR3: TGTGCCAGCAGCTTGAGCCAGCGAACCTACGAGCAGTACTTC. V is TRBV5-6 and J is TRBJ2-7, with no clear D. The CDR3 contains 14 residues. Germline loops: CDR1 SGHDT, CDR2 YYEEEE. Trimming pared 1 base from V and 2 bases from J, leaving 10 bases between.

The V and J genes are TRBV19 and TRBJ1-1, with 12 bases aligning to TRBD1. This CDR3 has 17 residues. Germline CDR1 is LNHDA and CDR2 is SQIVND (reference sequence). With 5 bases clipped from V and 12 bases from J, the junction kept 19 bases outside the gene matches. This CDR3 reads CASSAGPGTGGASWTFF. CDR3 nucleotides: TGTGCCAGTAGTGCTGGTCCCGGGACAGGGGGCGCAAGTTGGACTTTCTTT. Full variable domain (remainder filled in from reference TRBV19 and TRBJ1-1): DGGITQSPKYLFRKEGQNVTLSCEQNLNHDAMYWYRQDPGQGLRLIYYSQIVNDFQKGDIAEGYSVSREKKESFPLTVTSAQKNPTAFYLCASSAGPGTGGASWTFFGQGTRLTVV.

The V call is TRBV7-8, the J call TRBJ1-1; no reliable D call. The germline CDR1 and CDR2 sequences are SGHVS and FQNEAQ. Trimming left V 1 base short and J 1 base short, with 7 bases between. The CDR3 sequence is 14 residues long. CDR3 loop: CASSLEVRNTEAFF. The DNA for the CDR3 is TGTGCCAGCAGCTTAGAAGTGCGGAACACTGAAGCTTTCTTT. The variable domain in full, with the rest retrieved from reference TRBV7-8 and TRBJ1-1, is GAGVSQSPRYKVAKRGQDVALRCDPISGHVSLFWYQQALGQGPEFLTYFQNEAQLDKSGLPSDRFFAERPEGSVSTLKIQRTQQEDSAVYLCASSLEVRNTEAFFGQGTRLTVV.

The V gene is TRBV5-4, the J gene TRBJ1-4, with 7 bases fitting TRBD1. Trimming at V came to 3 bases and at J to 2 bases, leaving 10 bases not matched to a gene. This CDR3 contains 17 residues. From germline, CDR1 is SGHNT and CDR2 YYREEE (reference sequence). In DNA, the CDR3 is TGTGCCAGCAGCTACCTCCCACGACAGGGCACTAATGAAAAACTGTTTTTT. This gives the protein CASSYLPRQGTNEKLFF.

The gene calls are TRBV6-4 and TRBJ2-3; 9 bases fit TRBD2. The CDR3 is made up of 16 amino acids. Germline CDR1 and CDR2: MRHNA and SNTAGT. Trimming cost V 0 bases and J 0 bases; bases outside gene matches: 1. The DNA of the CDR3 is TGTGCCAGCAGTGACTCAAGCGGGGGGAGCACAGATACGCAGTATTTT. Amino acids: CASSDSSGGSTDTQYF.